The clone carrying this T cell receptor beta chain was observed a single time. Its cognate antigen is unknown. The sample belongs to a study of blood T cells in healthy people across ages. CDR3 size: 13 residues. V was clipped by 6 bases and J by 3 bases, with 12 bases between them. Germline V lookup: CDR1 ENHRY, CDR2 SYGVKD. Study results and caveats: Leaving the PBMCs unsorted stopped any conclusive comparison of naive versus antigen-experienced cells.

The second PCR ran roughly 6 to 12 cycles with a sample-barcoded 5' primer and J-beta primers. TCRdb fed the 5' RACE reads into MiXCR, producing one record per CDR3 protein. This sample has roughly 800,000 distinct CDR3 sequences, with roughly 60% found just once. Sequenced: blood. The TCR originated in a young man in good health. V and J are TRBV10-3 and TRBJ2-7; possibly TRBD1 for D (6 bases). DNA of the CDR3: TGTGCCATCAGGCAGACAGGTTTCTACGAGCAGTACTTC. It yields the protein CAIRQTGFYEQYF.